Listed here are 25 T cell receptor beta chains from one sample, sequenced in a study of T cell changes during pregnancy in multiple sclerosis. Produced via immunoSEQ multiplex PCR; TCRdb's table is partial and in-frame only. The sample has tens of thousands of clones; around 93% are singletons. Material: CD4+ T cells from peripheral blood mononuclear cells, obtained after pregnancy. Receptor source: a female donor with multiple sclerosis, enrolled in a pregnancy study.

This rearrangement joins TRBV7-8 to TRBJ1-1; TRBD1 matches 7 bases. From germline, CDR1 is SGHVS and CDR2 FQNEAQ. The CDR3 runs to 14 residues. With 4 bases clipped from V and 4 bases from J, the junction kept 6 bases outside the gene matches. The CDR3: CASSSDDRVTEAFF. The CDR3 DNA reads as TGTGCCAGCAGCTCGGACGACAGGGTCACTGAAGCTTTCTTT.

This sequence joins TRBV18 and TRBJ1-1; TRBD1 matches 11 bases. Per germline, CDR1 KGHSH and CDR2 LQKENI. Trimming removed 4 bases from V and 2 bases from J; junction bases left unmatched: 3. There are 15 residues in the CDR3. The CDR3: CASSHGQGANTEAFF. CDR3 bases: TGTGCCAGCTCACACGGACAGGGGGCAAACACTGAAGCTTTCTTT.

V and J are TRBV4-3 and TRBJ2-1, with a weak D call TRBD2 (6 bases). This CDR3 comprises 13 residues. Trimming removed 1 base at V and 7 bases at J, with 8 bases between. The germline CDR1 and CDR2 sequences are LGHNA and YSLEER. This CDR3 reads CASSQGRGNEQFF. The CDR3 nucleotides are TGCGCCAGCAGCCAAGGGAGGGGTAATGAGCAGTTCTTC.

The rearrangement links TRBV18 to TRBJ2-7; tentative D call: TRBD2 (6 bases). Germline CDR1 reads KGHSH; CDR2 reads LQKENI. The V and J ends lost 0 bases and 5 bases respectively, with 14 bases between them. This CDR3 is 15 amino acids long. CDR3 DNA: TGTGCCAGCTCACCACCCGTCGCGGGCGGGGACGAGCAGTACTTC. Translating it yields CASSPPVAGGDEQYF.

The chain recombines TRBV2 with TRBJ1-2; TRBD1 might be the D (5 bases). Germline V gene sequence: CDR1 SNHLY, CDR2 FYNNEI. Trimming stripped 7 bases from V and 7 bases from J, with 28 bases between. The CDR3 is 17 amino acids. The CDR3 loop reads CASTDTQVGGRYPGYTF. The CDR3 nucleotides are TGTGCCAGCACTGATACCCAGGTCGGGGGACGGTATCCTGGCTACACCTTC.

The J gene is TRBJ2-7, the V gene TRBV5-1, with 8 nucleotides matching TRBD2. Germline CDR1 SGHRS, CDR2 YFSETQ. V gave up 4 bases and J gave up 2 bases; unmatched junction bases: 11. This CDR3 region has 16 residues. CDR3 sequence reads: CASSPGGGRSPYEQYF. In DNA form, the CDR3 reads TGCGCCAGCAGCCCCGGGGGGGGACGAAGCCCCTACGAGCAGTACTTC.

The chain joins TRBV5-4 to TRBJ2-5; D might be TRBD2 (5 bases). Trimming took 1 base from V and 2 from J, leaving 12 bases between them. Germline loops: CDR1 SGHNT, CDR2 YYREEE (reference sequence). CDR3 length: 15 amino acids. The CDR3, as DNA: TGTGCCAGCAGCTTGTTATCTAGAGGGCAAGAGACCCAGTACTTC. Its protein is CASSLLSRGQETQYF. Variable domain in full (rest from reference TRBV5-4 and TRBJ2-5): ETGVTQSPTHLIKTRGQQVTLRCSSQSGHNTVSWYQQALGQGPQFIFQYYREEENGRGNFPPRFSGLQFPNYSSELNVNALELDDSALYLCASSLLSRGQETQYFGPGTRLLVL.

CDR3 bases: TGTGCCAGCAGCTTGCGGGAGACCCAGTACTTC. Translating it yields CASSLRETQYF. This chain uses TRBV5-6 with TRBJ2-5, with D unclear. The germline V and J ends were trimmed by 1 base and 5 bases, with 3 bases remaining between them. This CDR3 is built from 11 residues. The germline V gene has CDR1 SGHDT and CDR2 YYEEEE. Using reference TRBV5-6 and TRBJ2-5 for the parts outside the CDR3, the full variable domain is DAGVTQSPTHLIKTRGQQVTLRCSPKSGHDTVSWYQQALGQGPQFIFQYYEEEERQRGNFPDRFSGHQFPNYSSELNVNALLLGDSALYLCASSLRETQYFGPGTRLLVL.

The chain is built from TRBV7-8 and TRBJ2-1; 8 bases fit TRBD2. CDR1 is SGHVS and CDR2 is FQNEAQ in the germline V gene. The junction had 4 bases not matched to a gene; V was cut back by 5 bases and J by 1 base. CDR3 length: 15 residues. CDR3: CASSPRGGSYNEQFF. The CDR3 DNA reads TGTGCCAGCAGCCCCCGGGGGGGTTCCTACAATGAGCAGTTCTTC.

This clone was seen just once. As DNA, the CDR3 is TGCAGTGCTCGTATAGCCTACGAGCAGTACTTC. It translates to CSARIAYEQYF. This chain connects TRBV20-1 to TRBJ2-7; D not resolved. This CDR3 comprises 11 residues. Trimming took 5 bases from V and 2 from J, leaving 7 bases between them. The germline CDR1 and CDR2 sequences are DFQATT and SNEGSKA (reference sequence).

The rearrangement joins TRBV7-6 to TRBJ2-5; TRBD2 aligns across 8 bases. V gave up 5 bases and J gave up 0 bases; unmatched junction bases: 2. This CDR3 is 14 amino acids long. The germline V gene has CDR1 SGHVS and CDR2 FNYEAQ. CDR3 DNA: TGTGCCAGCAGCCAGACTAGCGACCAAGAGACCCAGTACTTC. Amino acid sequence: CASSQTSDQETQYF.

Many counts were recorded for this clone. The rearrangement joins TRBV7-3 to TRBJ1-5; the D is unclear. This CDR3 has 13 residues. Trimming removed 2 bases at V and 5 bases at J, with 7 bases between. Per germline, CDR1 SGHTA and CDR2 FQGTGA. The CDR3: CASSLSRDQPQHF. CDR3 DNA: TGTGCCAGCAGCTTATCACGGGATCAGCCCCAGCATTTT.

This clone was detected once. A read error may account for a junction end that differs from germline. J is TRBJ2-7 and V is TRBV6-1, with TRBD1 as a possible D gene (5 bases). This CDR3 has 16 amino acids. The germline CDR1 and CDR2 sequences are MNHNS and SASEGT. DNA of the CDR3: TGTGCCGGCAGTGGTCTAACTCCGGGCGCTCCAGGGGAGCAGTACTTC. Translating gives CAGSGLTPGAPGEQYF.

The V and J genes are TRBV7-9 and TRBJ2-5; no clear D. The CDR3 runs to 11 residues. Trimming took off 8 bases at V and 4 bases at J, with 8 bases between the two ends. The germline gives CDR1 SEHNR, CDR2 FQNEAQ (reference sequence). CDR3 region: CASVTGETQYF. DNA for the CDR3: TGTGCCAGCGTTACGGGAGAGACCCAGTACTTC.

The V gene is TRBV12-5, the J gene TRBJ1-5; 9 bases fit TRBD1. CDR3 length equals 15 residues. J lost 5 bases, V lost 6 bases, and 8 bases had no gene match. Per germline, CDR1 LGHNT and CDR2 FRNRAP. Here the CDR3 reads CASGTGQGGDQPQHF. CDR3 nucleotides: TGTGCTAGTGGAACGGGACAGGGAGGAGATCAGCCCCAGCATTTT.

CDR3 loop: CASSHPPQGANRYGYTF. CDR3 sequence (DNA): TGCGCCAGCAGCCATCCCCCCCAGGGGGCGAATAGGTATGGCTACACCTTC. The V call is TRBV4-1, the J call TRBJ1-2; 8 bases are shared with TRBD1. The ends lost 3 bases at V and 5 bases at J; junction bases unmatched: 14. The CDR3 runs to 17 residues. In germline, CDR1 is MGHRA, CDR2 YSYEKL.

The chain recombines TRBV14 with TRBJ1-2; D may be TRBD1 (5 bases). The CDR3 is made up of 15 amino acids. Trimming left V 4 bases short and J 5 bases short, with 17 bases between. Germline lookup yields CDR1 SGHDN and CDR2 FVKESK. The CDR3 here is CASSLRTPMAYGYTF. DNA of the CDR3: TGTGCCAGCAGCCTCCGGACACCTATGGCGTATGGCTACACCTTC.

This clone showed up just once. The rearrangement links TRBV4-3 to TRBJ2-7, with 7 bases lining up with TRBD1. The germline V gene encodes CDR1 LGHNA and CDR2 YSLEER. This CDR3 is 14 amino acids long. J gave up 2 bases and V 4 bases, and 5 bases lay outside the gene matches. The CDR3 region is CASSPYRGAYEQYF. CDR3 sequence (DNA): TGCGCCAGCAGCCCTTACAGGGGAGCCTACGAGCAGTACTTC.

The chain has TRBV9 and TRBJ2-1; TRBD2 agrees at 12 bases. CDR3 length: 14 amino acids. V lost 0 bases, J lost 10 bases, and 2 bases stayed unmatched. Germline V gene data show CDR1 as SGDLS and CDR2 as YYNGEE. The CDR3 coding sequence is TGTGCCAGCAGCGTAGCAACTAGCGGGGGGGAGCAGTTCTTC. Translation: CASSVATSGGEQFF.

The chain recombines TRBV6-4 with TRBJ1-2, with D possibly TRBD1 on 5 matching bases. The CDR3 contains 14 residues. Germline V gene data show CDR1 as MRHNA and CDR2 as SNTAGT. The ends were cut back, 3 bases at V and 3 bases at J, with 11 bases in the middle. The CDR3 protein is CASSESGGYYGYTF. The CDR3 DNA sequence: TGTGCCAGCAGTGAAAGCGGGGGGTACTATGGCTACACCTTC.

This clone was seen once. The identical CDR3 is also encoded by other nucleotide sequences in the sample. The chain combines TRBV6-5 with TRBJ2-3; 8 nucleotides align to TRBD1. CDR3 length: 12 amino acids. With V trimmed by 5 bases and J by 5 bases, 0 bases remained unmatched. Germline V gene sequence: CDR1 MNHEY, CDR2 SVGAGI. CDR3 nucleotides: TGTGCCAGCAGTACAGGGGGAGATACGCAGTATTTT. It encodes CASSTGGDTQYF.

The chain employs TRBV6-6 and TRBJ2-1, with TRBD2 matching 12 bases. CDR1 is MNHNY, CDR2 SVGAGI, per germline (reference sequence). The CDR3 sequence is 15 residues long. The V and J ends lost 5 bases and 4 bases, in that order; junction bases with no gene match: 3. This CDR3 is CASSQLAGGYNEQFF. The CDR3 DNA reads as TGTGCCAGCAGTCAACTAGCGGGGGGATACAATGAGCAGTTCTTC.

The chain links TRBV19 to TRBJ1-6; 7 bases are a match to TRBD1. Trimming removed 7 bases from V and 7 bases from J; junction bases left unmatched: 10. This CDR3 comprises 15 residues. The germline V gene has CDR1 LNHDA and CDR2 SQIVND (reference sequence). DNA for the CDR3: TGTGCCAGTAATACCGCCGGGACAGCGAATTCACCCCTCCACTTT. It yields the protein CASNTAGTANSPLHF.

This chain joins TRBV19 and TRBJ1-5, with a possible D match to TRBD1 (6 bases). The V gene lost 1 base and the J gene lost 7 bases, with 14 bases spanning the gap. The CDR3 has 15 residues. From germline, CDR1 is LNHDA and CDR2 SQIVND (reference sequence). CDR3 amino acids: CASSIGTGLRQPQHF. Written as DNA, the CDR3 is TGTGCCAGTAGTATAGGAACAGGGTTAAGGCAGCCCCAGCATTTT.

This chain connects TRBV7-2 to TRBJ1-2; maybe TRBD1 (5 bases). Germline CDR1 reads SGHTA; CDR2 reads FQGNSA. Trimming cost V 5 bases and J 2 bases, with 18 bases left between them. There are 16 residues in the CDR3. The CDR3 DNA reads as TGTGCCAGCAGCCAAGGTCATTTACGGGGGAACTATGGCTACACCTTC. Protein product: CASSQGHLRGNYGYTF.